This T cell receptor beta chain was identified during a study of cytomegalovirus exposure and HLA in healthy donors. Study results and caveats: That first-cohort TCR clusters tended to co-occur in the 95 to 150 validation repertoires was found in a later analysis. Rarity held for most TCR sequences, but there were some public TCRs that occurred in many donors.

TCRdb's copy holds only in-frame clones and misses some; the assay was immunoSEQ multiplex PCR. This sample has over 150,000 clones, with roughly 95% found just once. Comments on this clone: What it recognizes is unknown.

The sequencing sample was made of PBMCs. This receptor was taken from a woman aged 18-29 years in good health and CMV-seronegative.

The CDR3 loop is CASSEGTDTEAFF. Here the CDR3 DNA reads TGTGCCAGCAGTGAGGGGACAGACACTGAAGCTTTCTTT. The chain carries TRBV6-4 and TRBJ1-1; TRBD1 matches 7 bases. This CDR3 comprises 13 residues. Trimming removed 3 bases from V and 3 bases from J; junction bases left unmatched: 1. The germline gives CDR1 MRHNA, CDR2 SNTAGT.